This is a list of T cell receptor beta chains from one sample in a study of cytomegalovirus exposure and HLA in healthy donors. Assay: immunoSEQ multiplex PCR; the TCRdb copy retains only in-frame clones and omits some. The sample contains around 100,000 clones, 79% of which appear only once. Sequencing used PBMCs. These receptors all stem from a woman aged 18-35 years in good health and CMV-seropositive. CDR3s include the opening cysteine and the closing phenylalanine or tryptophan. A D gene is named only where the DNA matches it firmly. Clone size, where shown, is once, few, many, or a class for clones that have expanded.

>once|TRBD2|TRBV18|TRBJ2-1
TGTGCCAGCTCACCTACTATAGCGGGACTATATGGACTGTTCTTC
CASSPTIAGLYGLFF
>NA|NA|TRBV11-2|TRBJ2-2
TGTGCCAGCAGCTCTAGGAGGGGTCGCCATAGCGGCGGGGAGCTGTTTTTT
CASSSRRGRHSGGELFF
>NA|TRBD1|TRBV6-6|TRBJ2-7
TGTGCCAGCACCGGGACAGCTACCTACGAGCAGTACTTC
CASTGTATYEQYF
>once|NA|TRBV9|TRBJ1-1
TGTGCCAGCAGCGTAGCCGGAGGGACCACTGAAGCTTTCTTT
CASSVAGGTTEAFF
>NA|NA|TRBV6-5|TRBJ2-5
TGTGCCAGCAGTTACTCCCCTTTAGCCCAAGAGACCCAGTACTTC
CASSYSPLAQETQYF
>NA|NA|TRBV9|TRBJ1-2
TGTGCCAGCAGCGCCGGGACACGAAAAGTTGGGCACTATGGCTACACCTTC
CASSAGTRKVGHYGYTF
>NA|NA|TRBV27|TRBJ2-7
TGTGCCAGCAGTTTACGGGGATACGAGCAGTACTTC
CASSLRGYEQYF
>NA|NA|TRBV6-5|TRBJ2-7
TGTGCCAGCAGCTGGGGAGGAGGGACCCCCGAGCAGTACTTC
CASSWGGGTPEQYF
>NA|TRBD2|TRBV5-4|TRBJ2-2
TGTGCCAGCAGCCTTCCTTACAGCGGGAGTCCCGGGGAGCTGTTTTTT
CASSLPYSGSPGELFF
>NA|NA|TRBV2|TRBJ2-3
TGTGCCAGCAGTGTTGCGCTCACAGATACGCAGTATTTT
CASSVALTDTQYF
>NA|NA|TRBV11-2|TRBJ2-5
TGTGCCAGCAGCTTAGATGGAGGGCGGCTGACCCAGTACTTC
CASSLDGGRLTQYF
>few|NA|TRBV9|TRBJ2-7
TGTGCCAGCAGCGTAGGGGGCAGCTCCTACGAGCAGTACTTC
CASSVGGSSYEQYF
>NA|TRBD1|TRBV23-1|TRBJ2-7
TGCGCCAGCAGTCACCCCGGGACAGGGAACCACGAGCAGTACTTC
CASSHPGTGNHEQYF
>few|TRBD1|TRBV4-2|TRBJ2-5
TGTGCCAGCAGCCAAGCAGGGGGAGAGACCCAGTACTTC
CASSQAGGETQYF
>NA|TRBD1|TRBV5-1|TRBJ2-1
TGCGCCAGCAATCCGGGACAGGGGGGAAATGAGCAGTTCTTC
CASNPGQGGNEQFF
>NA|NA|TRBV7-9|TRBJ2-1
TGTGCCAGCAGCTTATTGCCAGGGGCCTACAATGAGCAGTTCTTC
CASSLLPGAYNEQFF
>NA|TRBD2|TRBV19|TRBJ2-1
TGTGCCAGCCAGACTAGCGGGAGGGCAGGTGAGCAGTTCTTC
CASQTSGRAGEQFF
>NA|NA|TRBV6-1|TRBJ1-2
TGTGCCAGCAACCCTGGACCCCCTCGGGGCTATGGCTACACCTTC
CASNPGPPRGYGYTF
>NA|NA|TRBV7-2|TRBJ2-5
TGTGCCAGCAGCTCCCCGGGTGTCGAGACCCAGTACTTC
CASSSPGVETQYF
>once|TRBD2|TRBV18|TRBJ2-1
TGTGCCAGCTCACAACCGGGACTAGCGCAGTTCTTC
CASSQPGLAQFF
>NA|NA|TRBV28|TRBJ1-3
TGTGCCAGCAGTCAAGGGGGACGCTCTGGAAACACCATATATTTT
CASSQGGRSGNTIYF
>once|NA|TRBV15|TRBJ1-2
TGTGCCACCAGCACTTACATTACACAGCCTTATGGCTACACCTTC
CATSTYITQPYGYTF
>NA|NA|TRBV5-6|TRBJ1-1
TGTGCCAGCAGCTTGTATCGGAACACTGAAGCTTTCTTT
CASSLYRNTEAFF
>NA|TRBD1|TRBV6-1|TRBJ1-3
TGTGCCAGCGTACAGGGGGCGCAGGGAAACACCATATATTTT
CASVQGAQGNTIYF
>NA|NA|TRBV28|TRBJ1-2
TGTGCCAGCACCTTGCAGGGGACTAACTATGGCTACACCTTC
CASTLQGTNYGYTF
>few|NA|TRBV7-8|TRBJ1-1
TGTGCCAGCAGCGCCTCGAGGAACACTGAAGCTTTCTTT
CASSASRNTEAFF
>NA|NA|TRBV11-2|TRBJ2-7
TGTGCCAGCAGCCCACAATCCTATAGCGAAAACCCATCCGAGCAGTACTTC
CASSPQSYSENPSEQYF
>NA|TRBD2|TRBV15|TRBJ2-3
TGTGCCACCAGCAGAGAAATCGGGAGGGATTATACAGATGCGCAGTATTTT
CATSREIGRDYTDAQYF
>once|TRBD2|TRBV27|TRBJ2-2
TGTGCCAGCAAGGCGCTAGCGGGGACCGGGGAGCTGTTTTTT
CASKALAGTGELFF
>NA|NA|TRBV5-6|TRBJ1-2
TGTGCCAGCAGCTCCGGGACCCCCGAGCGGGGCTATGGCTACACCTTC
CASSSGTPERGYGYTF
>NA|NA|TRBV30|TRBJ2-5
TGTGCCTGGATCCTTAGCCAACTACCTCGACAGATAAAAGAGACCCAGTACTTC
CAWILSQLPRQIKETQYF
>NA|TRBD1|TRBV6-5|TRBJ1-2
TGTGCCAGCAGTTACGACGGACAGGGTACGAGCTACACCTTC
CASSYDGQGTSYTF
>NA|TRBD1|TRBV6-5|TRBJ1-2
TGTGCCAGCAGTAACAGGGGGGGTGGCTACACCTTC
CASSNRGGGYTF
>NA|TRBD1|TRBV5-1|TRBJ2-3
TGCGCCAGCAGCCCTCGGGACAGGGCGGGCACAGATACGCAGTATTTT
CASSPRDRAGTDTQYF
>NA|TRBD2|TRBV9|TRBJ2-7
TGTGCCAGCAGCCCGAGCGGGAGAAGTACCTACGAGCAGTACTTC
CASSPSGRSTYEQYF
>NA|NA|TRBV9|TRBJ1-6
TGTGCCAGCAGCCCCCGGCAGGGCTTCGATAATTCACCCCTCCACTTT
CASSPRQGFDNSPLHF
>NA|NA|TRBV25-1|TRBJ2-6
TGTGCCAGCAGTGAAGAGAGATCTGGGGCCAACGTCCTGACTTTC
CASSEERSGANVLTF
>NA|TRBD2|TRBV7-9|TRBJ2-7
TGTGCCAGCAGCTCGGGGAACAGCGGGACGTACGAGCAGTACTTC
CASSSGNSGTYEQYF
>NA|NA|TRBV12-1|TRBJ1-1
TGTGCCAGCAGCGCCGGACCGACTATGAACACTGAAGCTTTCTTT
CASSAGPTMNTEAFF
>NA|NA|TRBV15|TRBJ2-7
TGTGCCACCAGTCAAGGACATAACTACGAGCAGTACTTC
CATSQGHNYEQYF
>many|NA|TRBV4-1|TRBJ2-1
TGCGCCAGCAGCCAGGACTCTTACTCCTACAATGAGCAGTTCTTC
CASSQDSYSYNEQFF
>NA|TRBD1|TRBV30|TRBJ2-7
TGTGCCTGGAAACGGACAGGGTTTGACTACGAGCAGTACTTC
CAWKRTGFDYEQYF
>NA|NA|TRBV9|TRBJ1-2
TGTGCCAGCAGCGTAGGAGGAGAAGAAGGCTACACCTTC
CASSVGGEEGYTF
>NA|TRBD1|TRBV6-1|TRBJ2-7
TGTGCCAGCACCCGAACCCCCCAGGGGGCGAGGGAGCAGTACTTC
CASTRTPQGAREQYF